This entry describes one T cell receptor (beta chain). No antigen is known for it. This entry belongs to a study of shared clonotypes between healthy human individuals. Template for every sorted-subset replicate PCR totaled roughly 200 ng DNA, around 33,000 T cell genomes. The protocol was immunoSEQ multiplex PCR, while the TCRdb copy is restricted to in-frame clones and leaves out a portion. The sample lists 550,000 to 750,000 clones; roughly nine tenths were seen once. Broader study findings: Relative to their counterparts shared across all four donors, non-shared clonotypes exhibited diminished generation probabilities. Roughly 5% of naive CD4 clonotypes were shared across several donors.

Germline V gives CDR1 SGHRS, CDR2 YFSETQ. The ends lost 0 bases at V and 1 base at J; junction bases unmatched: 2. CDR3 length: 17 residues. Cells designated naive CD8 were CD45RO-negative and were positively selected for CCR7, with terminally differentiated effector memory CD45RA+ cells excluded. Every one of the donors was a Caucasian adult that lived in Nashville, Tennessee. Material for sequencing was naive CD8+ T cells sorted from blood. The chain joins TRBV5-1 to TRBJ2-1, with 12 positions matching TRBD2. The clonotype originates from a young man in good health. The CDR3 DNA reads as TGCGCCAGCAGCTTGGGACTAGCGGGAGTATCCTACAATGAGCAGTTCTTC. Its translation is CASSLGLAGVSYNEQFF.